Below are 24 T cell receptor beta chains sequenced from a single sample in a study of cytomegalovirus exposure and HLA in healthy donors. 13 Jbeta primers and 60 Vbeta primers were used for the PCR. Assay: immunoSEQ multiplex PCR; the TCRdb copy retains only in-frame clones and omits some. The repertoire holds approximately 190,000 clones, 75% to 90% seen once, with approximately 6.3% in the top ten. Sequencing input: PBMCs. The receptor source for this set is a man aged 35 to 55 in good health and CMV-seropositive.

The chain has TRBV7-9 and TRBJ1-5; 7 bases are shared with TRBD1. The junction had 4 bases not matched to a gene; V was cut back by 5 bases and J by 3 bases. Germline V gives CDR1 SEHNR, CDR2 FQNEAQ (reference sequence). The CDR3 consists of 14 residues. CDR3 DNA sequence: TGTGCCAGCAGCCCCGGGACAGTCAATCAGCCCCAGCATTTT. This codes for CASSPGTVNQPQHF. The entire variable domain, with the rest obtained from reference TRBV7-9 and TRBJ1-5, is as follows: DTGVSQNPRHKITKRGQNVTFRCDPISEHNRLYWYRQTLGQGPEFLTYFQNEAQLEKSRLLSDRFSAERPKGSFSTLEIQRTEQGDSAMYLCASSPGTVNQPQHFGDGTRLSIL.

The chain couples TRBV7-6 to TRBJ1-6; 8 bases agree with TRBD1. This CDR3 is 16 amino acids long. Germline V gene lookup returns CDR1 SGHVS and CDR2 FNYEAQ. With 5 bases clipped from V and 9 bases from J, the junction kept 12 bases outside the gene matches. The chain's CDR3 is CASSPRTGRSSSPLHF. CDR3 bases: TGTGCCAGCAGCCCGAGGACAGGGAGGAGTAGTTCACCCCTCCACTTT.

This chain joins TRBV27 and TRBJ1-3; a possible D gene is TRBD1 (5 bases). The germline V and J ends were trimmed by 3 bases and 7 bases, with 13 bases remaining between them. CDR1 and CDR2 (germline): MNHEY, SMNVEV (reference sequence). CDR3 length equals 14 residues. CDR3 bases: TGTGCCAGCAGTTTGGGTCCAGGGTGGAACACCATATATTTT. Its translation: CASSLGPGWNTIYF.

The rearrangement joins TRBV4-3 to TRBJ2-3; weak D call: TRBD2 (7 bases). CDR3 length equals 15 residues. V was clipped by 0 bases and J by 5 bases, with 12 bases between them. Germline V gives CDR1 LGHNA, CDR2 YSLEER. The CDR3 coding sequence is TGCGCCAGCAGCCAAGATGGGAGGGGGATAGATACGCAGTATTTT. Translation: CASSQDGRGIDTQYF.

The genes are TRBV4-3 and TRBJ2-7, with 8 bases aligning to TRBD1. V shed 3 bases and J 4 bases; nucleotides not matched to a gene: 11. The CDR3 is 16 amino acids. Germline V gene data show CDR1 as LGHNA and CDR2 as YSLEER. The CDR3 DNA is TGCGCCAGCAGCCAGGCTCATGGACAGGGAAGGTACGAGCAGTACTTC. Protein sequence: CASSQAHGQGRYEQYF.

CDR3 protein: CASSDRGNTEAFF. The CDR3 DNA reads as TGTGCCAGCAGCGACCGGGGAAACACTGAAGCTTTCTTT. The rearrangement joins TRBV7-6 to TRBJ1-1; D unresolved. The germline V gene encodes CDR1 SGHVS and CDR2 FNYEAQ. This CDR3 is built from 13 residues. Trimming shortened V by 5 bases and J by 2 bases, and 9 bases separated the two germline ends.

This chain uses TRBV7-9 with TRBJ2-3; a weak D match, TRBD2 (7 bases). This CDR3 is built from 17 residues. CDR1 and CDR2 (germline): SEHNR, FQNEAQ (reference sequence). The germline V and J ends were trimmed by 5 bases and 2 bases, with 20 bases remaining between them. The CDR3 sequence is CASSQIGGAGDTDTQYF. CDR3 DNA: TGTGCCAGCAGCCAGATAGGGGGGGCCGGGGACACAGATACGCAGTATTTT.

The chain recombines TRBV29-1 with TRBJ2-2; maybe TRBD2 (5 bases). Trimming shortened V by 3 bases and J by 5 bases, and 16 bases separated the two germline ends. From germline, CDR1 is SQVTM and CDR2 ANQGSEA. CDR3 size: 15 residues. CDR3 region: CSVDPGRDGTGELFF. CDR3 DNA: TGCAGCGTTGACCCCGGCCGGGATGGGACCGGGGAGCTGTTTTTT.

The gene calls are TRBV9 and TRBJ1-4, with D possibly matching TRBD1 (5 bases). The V gene lost 0 bases and the J gene lost 3 bases, with 9 bases spanning the gap. The CDR3 has 15 amino acids. CDR1 is SGDLS and CDR2 is YYNGEE in the germline V gene. The CDR3 DNA sequence: TGTGCCAGCAGCGTAGGGGCAGGGTCTAATGAAAAACTGTTTTTT. This gives the protein CASSVGAGSNEKLFF. Full variable domain (remainder filled in from reference TRBV9 and TRBJ1-4): DSGVTQTPKHLITATGQRVTLRCSPRSGDLSVYWYQQSLDQGLQFLIQYYNGEERAKGNILERFSAQQFPDLHSELNLSSLELGDSALYFCASSVGAGSNEKLFFGSGTQLSVL.

This chain joins TRBV7-9 and TRBJ2-7, with D possibly being TRBD1 (6 bases). Trimming took off 5 bases at V and 6 bases at J, with 17 bases between the two ends. CDR1 is SEHNR, CDR2 FQNEAQ, per germline (reference sequence). The CDR3 spans 14 residues. The CDR3 region is CASSTQGIQSEQYF. CDR3 in DNA: TGTGCCAGCAGCACACAGGGAATCCAAAGCGAGCAGTACTTC.

J is TRBJ1-2 and V is TRBV13; 8 bases line up with TRBD1. J gave up 6 bases and V 5 bases, and 17 bases lay outside the gene matches. CDR1 is PRHDT and CDR2 is FYEKMQ in the germline V gene (reference sequence). CDR3 length equals 17 residues. CDR3 region: CASSRGWGQGAQDGYTF. In DNA, the CDR3 is TGTGCCAGCAGCCGTGGGTGGGGGCAGGGGGCGCAAGATGGCTACACCTTC. Complete variable domain (other parts from reference TRBV13 and TRBJ1-2): AAGVIQSPRHLIKEKRETATLKCYPIPRHDTVYWYQQGPGQDPQFLISFYEKMQSDKGSIPDRFSAQQFSDYHSELNMSSLELGDSALYFCASSRGWGQGAQDGYTFGSGTRLTVV.

The chain recombines TRBV7-2 with TRBJ1-5; D may be TRBD1 (5 bases). The V end was cut by 4 bases, the J end by 0 bases, with 10 bases between. The CDR3 extends over 15 amino acids. Germline CDR1 reads SGHTA; CDR2 reads FQGNSA. The CDR3 spells CASSSGHYSNQPQHF. The CDR3 DNA follows: TGTGCCAGCAGCTCCGGACACTATAGCAATCAGCCCCAGCATTTT.

In regard to this clone: Other nucleotide sequences in the sample specify the same CDR3. This chain joins TRBV7-2 and TRBJ2-2, with 9 bases identical to TRBD2. This CDR3 spans 15 amino acids. The germline V gene encodes CDR1 SGHTA and CDR2 FQGNSA. Trimming cost V 1 base and J 3 bases; bases outside gene matches: 0. This CDR3 reads CASSLVAGDTGELFF. The CDR3 nucleotides read TGTGCCAGCAGCTTAGTAGCGGGGGACACCGGGGAGCTGTTTTTT. Full variable domain (outside the CDR3, taken from reference TRBV7-2 and TRBJ2-2): GAGVSQSPSNKVTEKGKDVELRCDPISGHTALYWYRQSLGQGLEFLIYFQGNSAPDKSGLPSDRFSAERTGGSVSTLTIQRTQQEDSAVYLCASSLVAGDTGELFFGEGSRLTVL.

V and J are TRBV19 and TRBJ2-6; TRBD1 is a possible D gene (5 bases). This CDR3 contains 15 residues. The germline V gene encodes CDR1 LNHDA and CDR2 SQIVND (reference sequence). V lost 5 bases, J lost 5 bases, and 13 bases lay in between. The CDR3: CASSAQGNRANVLTF. The DNA for the CDR3 is TGTGCCAGTAGTGCTCAGGGAAACAGGGCCAACGTCCTGACTTTC.

The chain joins TRBV7-9 to TRBJ2-7; unclear D gene. Germline CDR1 and CDR2: SEHNR and FQNEAQ (reference sequence). Trimming cost V 3 bases and J 5 bases, with 5 bases left between them. This CDR3 has 11 amino acids. In DNA, the CDR3 is TGTGCCAGCAGCTTTTTCGACGAGCAGTACTTC. Its protein product is CASSFFDEQYF.

This clone was found a few times. The CDR3 loop is CATSGFQSYTEAFF. The CDR3 coding sequence is TGTGCCACTTCAGGTTTCCAGTCGTATACTGAAGCTTTCTTT. The V and J genes are TRBV15 and TRBJ1-1; D unclear. The CDR3 loop spans 14 amino acids. With 9 bases removed from V and 5 bases from J, the gap between germline ends came to 19 bases. Germline V gene data show CDR1 as LNHNV and CDR2 as YYDKDF (reference sequence).

The chain couples TRBV28 to TRBJ2-1; 7 bases are a match to TRBD2. This CDR3 has 15 residues. In germline, CDR1 is MDHEN, CDR2 SYDVKM. The V segment lost 6 bases and the J segment 0 bases; nucleotides outside the gene matches: 5. CDR3: CASSPGGDSYNEQFF. For the CDR3, the DNA is TGTGCCAGCAGCCCTGGGGGGGACTCCTACAATGAGCAGTTCTTC.

The V and J genes are TRBV19 and TRBJ1-5; the match to TRBD1 covers 7 bases. The CDR3 extends over 14 amino acids. Germline assignment: CDR1 LNHDA and CDR2 SQIVND (reference sequence). V shed 3 bases, J shed 6 bases, and the junction held 5 bases outside the gene matches. DNA for the CDR3: TGTGCCAGTAGTATTAAGGGGGCTCTTCAGCCCCAGCATTTT. This encodes CASSIKGALQPQHF.

With respect to this clone: This sample also contains other DNA sequences that code for the same CDR3. The chain is built from TRBV7-9 and TRBJ2-7; 8 nucleotides align to TRBD2. CDR1 and CDR2 (germline): SEHNR, FQNEAQ (reference sequence). The V gene end was trimmed by 1 base and the J gene end by 6 bases; junction bases not matched to a gene: 11. The CDR3 has 16 residues. CDR3 protein: CASSLGSTGGPSEQYF. CDR3 in DNA: TGTGCCAGCAGCTTAGGTTCCACGGGGGGGCCGAGCGAGCAGTACTTC. The full variable domain, completed using reference TRBV7-9 and TRBJ2-7, is DTGVSQNPRHKITKRGQNVTFRCDPISEHNRLYWYRQTLGQGPEFLTYFQNEAQLEKSRLLSDRFSAERPKGSFSTLEIQRTEQGDSAMYLCASSLGSTGGPSEQYFGPGTRLTVT.

The chain recombines TRBV29-1 with TRBJ2-5; possible D gene TRBD1, 6 bases. Trimming stripped 0 bases from V and 7 bases from J, with 21 bases between. This CDR3 contains 16 residues. Per the germline V gene, CDR1 is SQVTM and CDR2 is ANQGSEA. As DNA, the CDR3 is TGCAGCGTTGAAGAGGCCGACAGGACCGCAAGCGGGACCCAGTACTTC. Amino acids: CSVEEADRTASGTQYF.

This chain connects TRBV10-3 to TRBJ2-7; TRBD2 matches 12 bases. CDR1 and CDR2 (germline): ENHRY, SYGVKD. After removal of 4 bases from V and 0 bases from J, the junction contained 1 base not matched to a gene. The CDR3 runs 15 residues. Written as DNA, the CDR3 is TGTGCCATCAGTGGACTAGCGGGGGTCTCCTACGAGCAGTACTTC. The encoded protein is CAISGLAGVSYEQYF.

The gene calls are TRBV7-2 and TRBJ2-1; TRBD2 is a possible D gene (6 bases). Deletions cut 5 bases from V and 6 bases from J, with 20 bases between. From germline, CDR1 is SGHTA and CDR2 FQGNSA. The CDR3 has 16 residues. The DNA for the CDR3 is TGTGCCAGCAGCCCCCGACCGGCGGGGACTTTCAATGAGCAGTTCTTC. It specifies CASSPRPAGTFNEQFF.

The V and J genes are TRBV7-9 and TRBJ2-1, with 9 bases identical to TRBD2. This CDR3 comprises 17 residues. Germline V CDR1 and CDR2: SEHNR, FQNEAQ (reference sequence). The V segment lost 5 bases and the J segment 5 bases; nucleotides outside the gene matches: 13. This chain's CDR3 is CASSRPGAGGLDNEQFF. The CDR3, as DNA: TGTGCCAGCAGCCGACCCGGCGCGGGGGGGCTGGACAATGAGCAGTTCTTC. The whole variable domain, remainder taken from reference TRBV7-9 and TRBJ2-1, is DTGVSQNPRHKITKRGQNVTFRCDPISEHNRLYWYRQTLGQGPEFLTYFQNEAQLEKSRLLSDRFSAERPKGSFSTLEIQRTEQGDSAMYLCASSRPGAGGLDNEQFFGPGTRLTVL.

There are a few counts of this clone. This sequence joins TRBV1 and TRBJ1-1; the table gives TRBD1 as D, unverified against the DNA. TRBV1 constitutes a pseudogene. This CDR3 has 18 amino acids. The CDR3 reads CTSSRGGRRSSLNTEAFF. The CDR3 DNA reads TGCACCAGCAGCCGGGGCGGTCGGCGGTCGAGTTTGAACACTGAAGCTTTCTTT.